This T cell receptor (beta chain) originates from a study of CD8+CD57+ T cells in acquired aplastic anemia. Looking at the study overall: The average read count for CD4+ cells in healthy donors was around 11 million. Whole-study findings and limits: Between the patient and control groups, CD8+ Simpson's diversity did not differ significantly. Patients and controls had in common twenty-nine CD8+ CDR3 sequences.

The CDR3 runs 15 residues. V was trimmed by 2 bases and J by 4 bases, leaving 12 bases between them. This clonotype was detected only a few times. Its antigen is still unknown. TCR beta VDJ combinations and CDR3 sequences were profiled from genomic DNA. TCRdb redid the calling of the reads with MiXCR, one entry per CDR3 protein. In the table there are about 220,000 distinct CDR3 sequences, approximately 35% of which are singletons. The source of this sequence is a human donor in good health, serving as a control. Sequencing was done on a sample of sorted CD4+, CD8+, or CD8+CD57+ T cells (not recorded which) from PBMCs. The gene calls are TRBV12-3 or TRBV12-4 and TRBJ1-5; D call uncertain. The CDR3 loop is CASSLMGSVNQPQHF. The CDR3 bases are TGTGCCAGCAGTTTAATGGGCAGCGTTAATCAGCCCCAGCATTTT.